The entry below describes one TCR beta chain. CD45RO/CCR7/CD25/CD127/CD95/CD27 separated CD4+ naive, central memory, regulatory and stem cell-like memory cells by sorting. Of the isolated RNA, all was reverse transcribed, and so the sequenced material was expressed TCRB transcripts. Naive, central memory and regulatory T cell samples averaged around 3.8 million reads. Profiling relied on immunoSEQ multiplex PCR, and the TCRdb table lists in-frame clones only, not all of them. Found here are around 340,000 clones, 15% to 20% of them singletons; the top ten hold around 0.044%. This sample is drawn from a study of beta chain features in type 1 diabetes. Study summary: Cell yields, gender and age were comparable in patients and healthy donors. Across every sample, around 98 million sorted cells were examined in total.

The junction had 8 bases not matched to a gene; V was cut back by 4 bases and J by 3 bases. The CDR3 length is 18 residues. CDR1 SGDLS and CDR2 YYNGEE come from the germline V gene. The clonotype was recovered from a woman under 30 in good health. The gene calls are TRBV9 and TRBJ2-1, with 15 positions matching TRBD2. The sequencing sample was made of naive CD4+ T cells from blood. The CDR3 nucleotides read TGTGCCAGCAGCCCGGGACTAGCGGGGGGTGCACACTACAATGAGCAGTTCTTC. It codes for CASSPGLAGGAHYNEQFF.